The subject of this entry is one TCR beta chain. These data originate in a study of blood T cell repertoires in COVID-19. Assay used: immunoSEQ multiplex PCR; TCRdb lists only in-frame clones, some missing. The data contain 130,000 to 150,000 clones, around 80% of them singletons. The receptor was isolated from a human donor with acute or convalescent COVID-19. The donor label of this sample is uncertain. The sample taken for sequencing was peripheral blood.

The CDR3 is CASSQNGNTEAFF. CDR3 nucleotides: TGTGCCAGCAGCCAAAACGGGAACACTGAAGCTTTCTTT. V gene TRBV3-1 (or the pseudogene TRBV3-2) combines with J gene TRBJ1-1; D unresolved. Trimming pared 2 bases from V and 1 base from J, leaving 5 bases between. The germline CDR1 and CDR2 sequences are LGHDT and YNNKEL (reference sequence). The CDR3 covers 13 residues.